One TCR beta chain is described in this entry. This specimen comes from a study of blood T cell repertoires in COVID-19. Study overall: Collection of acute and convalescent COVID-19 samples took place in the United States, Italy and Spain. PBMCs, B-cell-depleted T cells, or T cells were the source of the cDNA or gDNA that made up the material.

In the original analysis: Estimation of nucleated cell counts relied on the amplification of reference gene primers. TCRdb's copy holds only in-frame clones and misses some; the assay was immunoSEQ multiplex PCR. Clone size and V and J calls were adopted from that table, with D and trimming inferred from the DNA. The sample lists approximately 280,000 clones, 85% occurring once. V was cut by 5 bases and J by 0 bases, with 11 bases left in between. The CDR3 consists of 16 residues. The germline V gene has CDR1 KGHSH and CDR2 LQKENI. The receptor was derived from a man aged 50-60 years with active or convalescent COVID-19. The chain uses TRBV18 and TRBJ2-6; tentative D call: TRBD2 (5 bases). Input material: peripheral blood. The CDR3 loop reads CASSGSRSSGANVLTF. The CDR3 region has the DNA TGTGCCAGCTCAGGGAGCAGGTCCTCTGGGGCCAACGTCCTGACTTTC.